The next 11 T cell receptor beta chains were all read from a single sample in a study of blood T cells in healthy people across ages. It was with a sample-barcoded 5' primer and a J-beta primer mix that a second PCR of about 7 to 12 cycles was run. Each CDR3 protein gets one entry after TCRdb re-called the 5' RACE reads with MiXCR. The sample carries about 930,000 distinct CDR3 sequences, 29% recorded once. The same data also contributed to another study, on T cells of mothers and their children.

The sample comprised blood. Receptor source: a woman aged 40 to 50 in good health.

This clonotype was observed a handful of times. V usage is TRBV28 and J usage is TRBJ1-3; D is unclear. V dropped 3 bases and J dropped 0 bases, with 9 bases sitting between them. CDR3 length: 15 residues. Germline assignment: CDR1 MDHEN and CDR2 SYDVKM. The chain's CDR3 is CASSFPGISGNTIYF. The CDR3 bases are TGTGCCAGCAGTTTTCCGGGGATCTCTGGAAACACCATATATTTT.

This clonotype was found many times. The chain combines TRBV4-3 with TRBJ2-7, with 7 bases that match TRBD1. V lost 4 bases, J lost 5 bases, and 11 bases stayed unmatched. Germline V gives CDR1 LGHNA, CDR2 YSLEER. This CDR3 is built from 15 residues. The CDR3 sequence: CASSPSIDRAHEQYF. The CDR3 bases are TGCGCCAGCAGCCCAAGCATAGACAGGGCCCACGAGCAGTACTTC.

The V call is TRBV14, the J call TRBJ2-2; D could derive from TRBD1 or TRBD2 (6 bases each). The V gene lost 2 bases and the J gene lost 6 bases, with 13 bases spanning the gap. Germline lookup yields CDR1 SGHDN and CDR2 FVKESK. The CDR3 runs to 15 residues. This CDR3 reads CASSQPGAGAGELFF. As DNA, the CDR3 is TGTGCCAGCAGCCAACCGGGGGCTGGGGCCGGGGAGCTGTTTTTT.

The V and J genes are TRBV7-2 and TRBJ2-1; D not resolved. The germline gives CDR1 SGHTA, CDR2 FQGNSA. The CDR3 length is 17 residues. V lost 1 base and J lost 6, with 19 bases in between. The CDR3 loop is CASSLESSLLVGNEQFF. The CDR3 DNA reads as TGTGCCAGCAGCTTAGAGTCGTCGCTGCTAGTTGGCAATGAGCAGTTCTTC.

Points on this clonotype: This clone may be a read error of a much larger clone one base away. The CDR3 nucleotides read TGTGCCAGCGAGGGCTACGAGCAGTACTTC. It codes for CASEGYEQYF. The chain uses TRBV21-1 and TRBJ2-5; no DNA check was done on the table's D call, TRBD2. The tail of the sequence fits TRBJ2-7 better, so the J call may be wrong. TRBV21-1 is described as a pseudogene. This CDR3 is 10 amino acids long.

This clonotype was recorded at least ten times. This chain joins TRBV4-2 and TRBJ2-7, with D possibly matching TRBD1 (5 bases). Germline assignment: CDR1 LGHNA and CDR2 YNFKEQ. CDR3 length equals 15 residues. V dropped 4 bases and J dropped 0 bases, with 13 bases sitting between them. The CDR3 DNA follows: TGTGCCAGCAGCCCAATGGGGCTTAGCTCCTACGAGCAGTACTTC. Its protein product is CASSPMGLSSYEQYF.

Remarks on this clonotype: A much larger clone differs from this one at a single base, so this may be a read error. This chain connects TRBV10-3 to TRBJ2-3, with 7 bases that match TRBD1. The V gene's germline CDR1 is ENHRY and CDR2 SYGVKD. There are 13 residues in the CDR3. Here the CDR3 reads CATFTGATDTRYF. For the CDR3, the DNA is TGTGCCACCTTCACAGGGGCAACAGATACGCGGTATTTT.

This clonotype was found a few times. The V gene is TRBV5-1, the J gene TRBJ2-3, with D maybe TRBD1 (5 bases). The CDR3 is made up of 16 amino acids. Germline loops: CDR1 SGHRS, CDR2 YFSETQ. V lost 2 bases, J lost 2 bases, and 15 bases lay in between. CDR3 sequence: CASSLAPPGFTDTQYF. CDR3 sequence (DNA): TGCGCCAGCAGCTTAGCGCCACCAGGGTTCACAGATACGCAGTATTTT.

V is TRBV12-5 and J is TRBJ1-2, with D perhaps matching TRBD1 (6 bases). The V and J ends lost 1 base and 5 bases respectively, with 20 bases between them. The germline CDR1 and CDR2 sequences are LGHNT and FRNRAP. This CDR3 region has 17 residues. CDR3 coding DNA: TGTGCTAGTGGTTTGGCTAAACACGGCCAGGGGCGTTATGGCTACACCTTC. Its translation is CASGLAKHGQGRYGYTF. The full variable domain, rest sourced from reference TRBV12-5 and TRBJ1-2, is DARVTQTPRHKVTEMGQEVTMRCQPILGHNTVFWYRQTMMQGLELLAYFRNRAPLDDSGMPKDRFSAEMPDATLATLKIQPSEPRDSAVYFCASGLAKHGQGRYGYTFGSGTRLTVV.

The gene calls are TRBV7-9 and TRBJ2-1; D perhaps matches TRBD2 (7 bases). Germline V gene data show CDR1 as SEHNR and CDR2 as FQNEAQ (reference sequence). The CDR3 is 16 residues long. Deletions cut 2 bases from V and 7 bases from J, with 18 bases between. CDR3: CASSLKGGSGENEQFF. The CDR3 DNA is TGTGCCAGCAGCTTAAAGGGGGGGTCGGGGGAGAATGAGCAGTTCTTC.

This clonotype has a handful of counts. The CDR3 DNA is TGTGCCACCAGTGATCACCCCCGGAAGGGGACTGGCTACACCTTC. It encodes CATSDHPRKGTGYTF. This sequence joins TRBV24-1 and TRBJ1-2, with D maybe TRBD1 (5 bases). The germline V and J ends were trimmed by 3 bases and 7 bases, with 17 bases remaining between them. Germline V CDR1 and CDR2: KGHDR, SFDVKD. The CDR3 totals 15 residues.